The 6 T cell receptor beta chains below all came from one sample that was sequenced in a study of T cell repertoires in cytomegalovirus infection (dated by TCRdb to about 2019). Reading the label with the study, this specimen's treatment or condition is: in vitro stimulation with specific CMV peptide epitopes to enrich CMV-specific T cells. These receptors have no identified antigens. These reads were obtained on an Illumina HiSeq 1500. The raw public data were reprocessed by TCRdb itself: fastp quality trimming at Q25, MiXCR clonotype calling, in-frame beta chains only. All rows with the same CDR3 protein become a single entry with the most common DNA and genes. The sample yields about 470,000 distinct CDR3 sequences; under 45% were counted once. The biggest ten clones account for 43% of the sample. Specimen: cultured PBMCs, collected from culture after CMV antigen stimulation. These receptors were obtained from a human donor in good health (CMV status not recorded). Some clones in this sample may be carry-over from other donors' samples.

This chain uses TRBV4-1 with TRBJ2-7; possibly TRBD1 or TRBD2 for D (5 bases each). This CDR3 contains 15 residues. V was shortened by 4 bases and J by 2 bases, with 15 bases between the two germline ends. Germline V lookup: CDR1 MGHRA, CDR2 YSYEKL. The DNA of the CDR3 is TGCGCCAGCAGCCGGACCCGGGACGGAACCTACGAGCAGTACTTC. Translation gives CASSRTRDGTYEQYF.

J is TRBJ2-1 and V is TRBV6-2 or TRBV6-3; 12 bases agree with TRBD2. Germline V gene data show CDR1 as MNHEY and CDR2 as SVGEGT. V dropped 2 bases and J dropped 7; count of bases not matched to a gene: 9. This CDR3 is 17 amino acids long. The chain's CDR3 is CASSYDGLAGRINEQFF. CDR3 bases: TGTGCCAGCAGTTACGACGGACTAGCGGGAAGGATAAATGAGCAGTTCTTC.

The rearrangement uses TRBV7-9 and TRBJ1-2; a possible D gene is TRBD1 (5 bases). This CDR3 has 16 amino acids. Germline values: CDR1 SEHNR, CDR2 FQNEAQ (reference sequence). The V gene lost 4 bases and the J gene lost 4 bases, with 19 bases spanning the gap. Here the CDR3 DNA reads TGTGCCAGCAGCTATACAAACGACAGTCCCATCTATGGCTACACCTTC. This codes for CASSYTNDSPIYGYTF.

Turning to this clonotype: A much bigger clone sits one base away, suggesting this may be a read error. V usage is TRBV7-4 and J usage is TRBJ2-1; tentative D call: TRBD1 (6 bases). This CDR3 is 12 amino acids long. Germline lookup yields CDR1 SGHVT and CDR2 SQSDAQ. Here the CDR3 DNA reads TGTGCCAGCAGCCATACAGGGAATGAGAAGTTCTTC. Encoded protein: CASSHTGNEKFF.

V usage is TRBV20-1 and J usage is TRBJ1-5; perhaps TRBD1 as D (6 bases). In germline, CDR1 is DFQATT, CDR2 SNEGSKA (reference sequence). The CDR3 length is 13 residues. V was pared by 5 bases and J by 7 bases, with 15 bases between. CDR3: CSASTGAGQPQHF. DNA for the CDR3: TGCAGTGCTTCGACAGGCGCAGGACAGCCCCAGCATTTT.

The gene calls are TRBV5-4 and TRBJ2-7, with D tentatively TRBD1 (5 bases). The V gene's germline CDR1 is SGHNT and CDR2 YYREEE (reference sequence). The CDR3 extends over 12 amino acids. V lost 3 bases and J 12 bases, leaving 16 bases between the germline ends. The CDR3 DNA sequence: TGTGCCAGCAGCTCTGACAGTTCTAGTAGGTACTTC. Its translation: CASSSDSSSRYF. Together with reference TRBV5-4 and TRBJ2-7, the CDR3 gives the full variable domain: ETGVTQSPTHLIKTRGQQVTLRCSSQSGHNTVSWYQQALGQGPQFIFQYYREEENGRGNFPPRFSGLQFPNYSSELNVNALELDDSALYLCASSSDSSSRYFGPGTRLTVT.